This T cell receptor (beta chain) originates from a study of blood T cell repertoires in COVID-19. Study information: Collection of acute and convalescent COVID-19 samples took place in the United States, Italy and Spain. PBMCs, B-cell-depleted T cells, or T cells provided the cDNA or gDNA that made up the material.

Authors' processing steps: By means of reference gene primer amplification, nucleated cell counts were estimated. Clones were sequenced by immunoSEQ multiplex PCR, and TCRdb holds only the in-frame ones, with some missing. V and J calls and clone size are copied from that table; D and trimming were computed from the DNA. In the table there are around 240,000 clones, 70% to 85% of which are singletons. This CDR3 comprises 15 residues. V shed 3 bases and J shed 4 bases, with 10 bases lying between them. Looked up from germline, CDR1 is LNHDA and CDR2 is SQIVND (reference sequence). The sample taken for sequencing was peripheral blood. The TCR was taken from a woman aged 35 to 49 who had recovered from COVID-19. The rearrangement uses TRBV19 and TRBJ1-6; D unresolved. This CDR3 reads CASSIHSLYNSPLHF. CDR3 DNA: TGTGCCAGTAGTATTCACAGCCTGTATAATTCACCCCTCCACTTT.